Below, 16 T cell receptor beta chains from the same sample are listed, as sequenced in a study of blood T cell repertoires in COVID-19. Measured with immunoSEQ multiplex PCR; TCRdb has only the in-frame clones, and not every one. The sample yields fewer than 250,000 clones, around 88% seen once. Sequencing was performed on peripheral blood. These receptors were taken from a man between 45 and 60 years old with active or convalescent COVID-19.

The V gene is TRBV19, the J gene TRBJ2-5, with TRBD1 as a possible D gene (7 bases). The ends were cut back, 6 bases at V and 2 bases at J, with 13 bases in the middle. CDR3 size: 14 residues. The V gene's germline CDR1 is LNHDA and CDR2 SQIVND (reference sequence). This CDR3 is CASRAGQPQETQYF. The CDR3 DNA sequence: TGTGCCAGTAGGGCGGGACAGCCGCAAGAGACCCAGTACTTC.

The chain joins TRBV6-5 to TRBJ1-3; D is perhaps TRBD1 (6 bases). V lost 7 bases to trimming and J lost 8 bases, with 15 bases between them. This CDR3 contains 13 residues. Germline CDR1 reads MNHEY; CDR2 reads SVGAGI. DNA for the CDR3: TGTGCCAGCACCGACGGGGGGACATACACCATATATTTT. This gives the protein CASTDGGTYTIYF.

This clone was observed a single time. This chain connects TRBV11-2 to TRBJ2-7, with TRBD2 matching over 7 bases. CDR1 and CDR2 (germline): SGHAT, FQNNGV. The CDR3 is 16 residues long. V shed 6 bases and J 2 bases; nucleotides not matched to a gene: 13. This CDR3 is CASSNFGASGTYEQYF. The DNA for the CDR3 is TGTGCCAGCAGTAATTTTGGGGCTAGCGGTACCTACGAGCAGTACTTC.

This chain uses TRBV5-8 with TRBJ1-6, with 7 bases aligning to TRBD1. Germline CDR1 and CDR2: SGHTS and YDEGEE. The junction had 4 bases not matched to a gene; V was cut back by 3 bases and J by 7 bases. The CDR3 loop spans 14 amino acids. This chain's CDR3 is CASSSGTENSPLHF. The CDR3 DNA reads as TGTGCCAGCAGCTCCGGGACAGAGAATTCACCCCTCCACTTT.

This clone has a handful of counts. The rearrangement joins TRBV7-3 to TRBJ2-1, with a tentative D call TRBD2 (6 bases). Trimming removed 0 bases from V and 7 bases from J, with 13 bases in between. The CDR3 runs 15 residues. CDR1 and CDR2 from the germline V gene are SGHTA and FQGTGA. The CDR3 DNA is TGTGCCAGCAGCTTAACTAGCGGTAGTATAAATGAGCAGTTCTTC. Amino acids: CASSLTSGSINEQFF.

The chain links TRBV19 to TRBJ1-2; 12 bases match TRBD1. This CDR3 is built from 15 residues. Germline CDR1 is LNHDA and CDR2 is SQIVND (reference sequence). V shed 5 bases and J 5 bases; nucleotides not matched to a gene: 6. CDR3 in DNA: TGTGCCAGTAGTCCGGGGACAGGGGGCACTTATGGCTACACCTTC. This translates into CASSPGTGGTYGYTF.

The chain links TRBV6-2 or TRBV6-3 to TRBJ2-5; 11 positions agree with TRBD2. V dropped 6 bases and J dropped 3; count of bases not matched to a gene: 9. There are 16 residues in the CDR3. CDR1 is MNHEY, CDR2 SVGEGT, per germline. CDR3 sequence (DNA): TGTGCCAGCAGCTTCCTAGCGGGGGGCTTAAAAGAGACCCAGTACTTC. It yields the protein CASSFLAGGLKETQYF.

CDR3: CASTFLTTGSRTEAFF. The CDR3 DNA reads as TGTGCCAGCACCTTTCTCACGACAGGGTCACGGACTGAAGCTTTCTTT. This chain connects TRBV5-6 to TRBJ1-1; 7 bases align to TRBD1. This CDR3 is built from 16 residues. Germline V gene data show CDR1 as SGHDT and CDR2 as YYEEEE. Trimming at V came to 6 bases and at J to 5 bases, leaving 16 bases not matched to a gene.

The rearrangement links TRBV18 to TRBJ1-3; no clear D gene. There are 15 residues in the CDR3. The germline V gene encodes CDR1 KGHSH and CDR2 LQKENI. Deletions cut 3 bases from V and 0 bases from J, with 9 bases between. The CDR3 reads CASSPRASSGNTIYF. CDR3 coding DNA: TGTGCCAGCTCACCGCGGGCGAGCTCTGGAAACACCATATATTTT.

There are a few counts of this clone. This rearrangement joins TRBV21-1 to TRBJ2-7; whether TRBD2, the table's D call, matches the DNA was not checked. TRBV21-1 is listed as a pseudogene. The CDR3 length is 17 residues. CDR3 sequence reads: CASSPARGTSDSYEQYF. The DNA for the CDR3 is TGTGCCAGCAGCCCGGCTCGTGGGACTAGCGACTCCTACGAGCAGTACTTC.

This sequence joins TRBV19 and TRBJ2-1; no definite D call. The CDR3 has 16 residues. The germline CDR1 and CDR2 sequences are LNHDA and SQIVND (reference sequence). With 3 bases removed from V and 4 bases from J, the gap between germline ends came to 16 bases. This chain's CDR3 is CASSMGMWARYNEQFF. For the CDR3, the DNA is TGTGCCAGTAGTATGGGCATGTGGGCCAGATACAATGAGCAGTTCTTC.

In its sample, this clone was seen many times. This sequence joins TRBV27 and TRBJ2-2; D gene uncertain. The CDR3 covers 12 residues. With 6 bases removed from V and 4 bases from J, the gap between germline ends came to 6 bases. In germline, CDR1 is MNHEY, CDR2 SMNVEV (reference sequence). CDR3 DNA sequence: TGTGCCAGCAGCCAAATCACCGGGGAGCTGTTTTTT. It translates to CASSQITGELFF.

The chain joins TRBV7-9 to TRBJ2-3, with 11 bases identical to TRBD2. CDR1 and CDR2 (germline): SEHNR, FQNEAQ (reference sequence). The CDR3 loop spans 15 amino acids. V lost 5 bases and J lost 4; bases outside the gene matches: 5. In DNA form, the CDR3 reads TGTGCCAGCAGCCCCGGGACTAGCGGAGCAGATACGCAGTATTTT. Its protein product is CASSPGTSGADTQYF.

This chain links TRBV2 with TRBJ2-5, with TRBD1 matching 7 bases. The ends lost 6 bases at V and 3 bases at J; junction bases unmatched: 7. The V gene's germline CDR1 is SNHLY and CDR2 FYNNEI. The length of the CDR3 is 14 residues. The chain's CDR3 is CASRTGMSEETQYF. Written as DNA, the CDR3 is TGTGCCAGCAGGACAGGGATGTCAGAAGAGACCCAGTACTTC.

CDR3 nucleotides: TGTGCCAGCGAGCGAGGGTTCTGTGAGCAGTTCTTC. Its protein product is CASERGFCEQFF. This chain links TRBV6-4 with TRBJ2-1, with TRBD2 as a possible D gene (5 bases). Between the trimmed V and J ends, which lost 8 bases and 9 bases, there was a span of 14 bases. CDR1 and CDR2 from the germline V gene are MRHNA and SNTAGT. The length of the CDR3 is 12 residues.

V gene TRBV6-4 combines with J gene TRBJ1-6; D is perhaps TRBD1 (6 bases). Germline V lookup: CDR1 MRHNA, CDR2 SNTAGT. V was shortened by 3 bases and J by 7 bases, with 7 bases between the two germline ends. The CDR3 contains 13 residues. This CDR3 reads CASSEQGNSPLHF. As DNA, the CDR3 is TGTGCCAGCAGTGAACAGGGAAATTCACCCCTCCACTTT.